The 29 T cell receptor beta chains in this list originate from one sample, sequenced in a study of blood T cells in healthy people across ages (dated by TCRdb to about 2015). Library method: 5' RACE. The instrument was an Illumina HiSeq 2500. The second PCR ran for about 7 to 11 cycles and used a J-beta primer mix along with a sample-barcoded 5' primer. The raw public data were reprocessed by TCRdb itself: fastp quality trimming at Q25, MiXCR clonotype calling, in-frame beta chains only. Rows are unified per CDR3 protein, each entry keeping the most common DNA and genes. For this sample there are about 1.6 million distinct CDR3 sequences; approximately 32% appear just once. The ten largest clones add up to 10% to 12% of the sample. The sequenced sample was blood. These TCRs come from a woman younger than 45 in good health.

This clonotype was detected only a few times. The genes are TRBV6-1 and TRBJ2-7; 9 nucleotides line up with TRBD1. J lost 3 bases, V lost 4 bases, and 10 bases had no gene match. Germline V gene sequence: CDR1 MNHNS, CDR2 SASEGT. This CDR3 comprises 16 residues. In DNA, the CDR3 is TGTGCCAGCAGTGTACCGGGACAGGGTTTACGCTACGAGCAGTACTTC. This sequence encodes CASSVPGQGLRYEQYF.

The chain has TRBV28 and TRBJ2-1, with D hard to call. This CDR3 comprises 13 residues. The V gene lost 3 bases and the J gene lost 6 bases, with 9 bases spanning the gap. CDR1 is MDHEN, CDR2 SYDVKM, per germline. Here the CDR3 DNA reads TGTGCCAGCAGTTTGGACGTGCTCAATGAGCAGTTCTTC. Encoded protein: CASSLDVLNEQFF.

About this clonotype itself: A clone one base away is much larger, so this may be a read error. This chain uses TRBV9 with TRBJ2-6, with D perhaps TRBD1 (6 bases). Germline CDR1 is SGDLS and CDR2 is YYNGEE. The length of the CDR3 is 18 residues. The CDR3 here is CACSVTAGAFSGANVLTF. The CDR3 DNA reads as TGTGCCTGCAGCGTAACAGCAGGGGCTTTCTCTGGGGCCAACGTCCTGACTTTC.

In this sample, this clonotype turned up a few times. In DNA, the CDR3 is TGTGCCAGCAGCCCCGGTCAGGGGGTTAGTAATGAGCAGTTCTTC. Its translation is CASSPGQGVSNEQFF. This chain links TRBV7-6 with TRBJ2-1; 7 bases align to TRBD1. Trimming removed 5 bases from V and 7 bases from J; junction bases left unmatched: 11. The CDR3 consists of 15 residues. Germline V CDR1 and CDR2: SGHVS, FNYEAQ.

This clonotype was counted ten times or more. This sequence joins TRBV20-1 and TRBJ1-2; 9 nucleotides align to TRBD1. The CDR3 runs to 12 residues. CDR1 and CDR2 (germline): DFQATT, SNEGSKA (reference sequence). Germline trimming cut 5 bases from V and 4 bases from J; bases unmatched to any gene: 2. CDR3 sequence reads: CSAQGQGYGYTF. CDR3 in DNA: TGCAGTGCTCAGGGACAGGGCTATGGCTACACCTTC.

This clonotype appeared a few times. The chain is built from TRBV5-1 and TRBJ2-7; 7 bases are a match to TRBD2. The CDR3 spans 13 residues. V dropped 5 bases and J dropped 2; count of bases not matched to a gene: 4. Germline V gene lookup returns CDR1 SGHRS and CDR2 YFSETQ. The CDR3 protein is CASRSGVTYEQYF. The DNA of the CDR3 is TGCGCCAGCAGAAGCGGGGTTACCTACGAGCAGTACTTC. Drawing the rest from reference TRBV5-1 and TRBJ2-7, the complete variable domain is KAGVTQTPRYLIKTRGQQVTLSCSPISGHRSVSWYQQTPGQGLQFLFEYFSETQRNKGNFPGRFSGRQFSNSRSEMNVSTLELGDSALYLCASRSGVTYEQYFGPGTRLTVT.

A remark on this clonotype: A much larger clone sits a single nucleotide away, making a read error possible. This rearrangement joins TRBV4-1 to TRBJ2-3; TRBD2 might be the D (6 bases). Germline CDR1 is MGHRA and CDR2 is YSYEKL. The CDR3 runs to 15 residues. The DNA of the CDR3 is TGCACCAGCAGCCAAGATACAGCTAGCGCAGATACGCAGTATTTT. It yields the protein CTSSQDTASADTQYF.

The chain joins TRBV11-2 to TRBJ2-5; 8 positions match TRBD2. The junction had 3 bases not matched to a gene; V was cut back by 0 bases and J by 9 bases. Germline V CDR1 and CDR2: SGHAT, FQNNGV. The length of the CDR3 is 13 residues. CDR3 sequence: CASSLEGREAQYF. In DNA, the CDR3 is TGTGCCAGCAGCTTAGAGGGGCGGGAGGCCCAGTACTTC.

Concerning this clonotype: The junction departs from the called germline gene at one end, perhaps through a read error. For the CDR3, the DNA is TGCAGGGCTAGAGATCTGTCAGAGCAGTTCTTC. It yields the protein CRARDLSEQFF. The rearrangement joins TRBV20-1 to TRBJ2-1; D gene uncertain. The CDR3 is 11 residues long. The germline V gene encodes CDR1 DFQATT and CDR2 SNEGSKA (reference sequence).

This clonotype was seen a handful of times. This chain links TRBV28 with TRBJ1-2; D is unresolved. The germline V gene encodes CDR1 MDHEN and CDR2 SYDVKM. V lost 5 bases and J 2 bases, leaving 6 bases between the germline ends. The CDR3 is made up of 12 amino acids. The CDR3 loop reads CASSEENYGYTF. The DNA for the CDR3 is TGTGCCAGCAGTGAGGAAAACTATGGCTACACCTTC.

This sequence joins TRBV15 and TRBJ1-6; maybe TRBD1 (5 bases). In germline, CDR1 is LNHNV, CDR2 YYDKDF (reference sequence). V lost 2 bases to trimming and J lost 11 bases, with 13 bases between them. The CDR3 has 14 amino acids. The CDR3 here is CATSRTNGGTPLHF. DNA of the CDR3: TGTGCCACCAGCAGAACAAACGGGGGAACACCCCTCCACTTT.

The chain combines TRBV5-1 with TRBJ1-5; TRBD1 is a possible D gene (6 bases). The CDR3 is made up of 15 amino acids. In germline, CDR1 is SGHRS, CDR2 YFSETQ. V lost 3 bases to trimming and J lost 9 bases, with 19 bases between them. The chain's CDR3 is CASSWPGTRLSPQHF. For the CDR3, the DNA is TGCGCCAGCAGCTGGCCCGGGACAAGACTGTCGCCCCAGCATTTT.

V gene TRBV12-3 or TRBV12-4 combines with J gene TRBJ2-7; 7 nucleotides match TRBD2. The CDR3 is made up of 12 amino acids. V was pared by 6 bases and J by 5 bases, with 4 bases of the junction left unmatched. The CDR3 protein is CASRGGSHEQYF. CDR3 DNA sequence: TGTGCCAGCAGGGGGGGGAGCCACGAGCAGTACTTC.

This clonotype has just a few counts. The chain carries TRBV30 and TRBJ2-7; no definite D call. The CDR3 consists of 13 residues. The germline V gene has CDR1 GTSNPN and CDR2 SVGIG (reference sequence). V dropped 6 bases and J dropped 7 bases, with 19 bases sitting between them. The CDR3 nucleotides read TGTGCCTGCGCAATAGCCGGAGTAGGGGAGCAGTACTTC. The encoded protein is CACAIAGVGEQYF.

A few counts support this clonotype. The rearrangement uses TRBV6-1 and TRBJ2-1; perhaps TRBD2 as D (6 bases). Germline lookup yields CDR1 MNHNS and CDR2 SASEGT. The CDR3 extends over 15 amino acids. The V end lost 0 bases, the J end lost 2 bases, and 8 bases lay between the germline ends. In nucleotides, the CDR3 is TGTGCCAGCAGTGAAGCCGGGGGTACCTACAATGAGCAGTTCTTC. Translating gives CASSEAGGTYNEQFF.

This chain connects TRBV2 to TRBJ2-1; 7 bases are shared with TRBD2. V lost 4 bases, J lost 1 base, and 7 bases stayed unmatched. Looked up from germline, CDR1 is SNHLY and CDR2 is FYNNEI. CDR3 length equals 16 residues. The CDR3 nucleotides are TGTGCCAGCAGTGTTCCCGGGAGGCTGTCCTACAATGAGCAGTTCTTC. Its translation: CASSVPGRLSYNEQFF.

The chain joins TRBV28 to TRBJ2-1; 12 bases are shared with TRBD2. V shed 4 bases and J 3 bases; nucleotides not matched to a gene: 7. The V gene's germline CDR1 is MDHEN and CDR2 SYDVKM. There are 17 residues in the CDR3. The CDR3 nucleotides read TGTGCCAGCAGTTCCCGACTAGCGGGAGTTATCTACAATGAGCAGTTCTTC. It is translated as CASSSRLAGVIYNEQFF.

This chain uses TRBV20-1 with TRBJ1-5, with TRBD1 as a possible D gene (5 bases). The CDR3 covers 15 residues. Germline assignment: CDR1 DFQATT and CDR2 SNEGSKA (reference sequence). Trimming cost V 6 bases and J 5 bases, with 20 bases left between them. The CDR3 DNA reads TGCAGTGCCTGGGAACCGGGACGGAGGGATCAGCCCCAGCATTTT. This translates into CSAWEPGRRDQPQHF.

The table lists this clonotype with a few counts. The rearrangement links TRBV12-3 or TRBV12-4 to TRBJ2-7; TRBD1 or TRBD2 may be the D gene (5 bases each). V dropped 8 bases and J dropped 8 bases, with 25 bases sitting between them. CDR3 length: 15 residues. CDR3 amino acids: CASGLTGTKGRQQYF. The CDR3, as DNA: TGTGCCAGCGGCTTAACCGGGACGAAGGGCAGGCAGCAGTACTTC.

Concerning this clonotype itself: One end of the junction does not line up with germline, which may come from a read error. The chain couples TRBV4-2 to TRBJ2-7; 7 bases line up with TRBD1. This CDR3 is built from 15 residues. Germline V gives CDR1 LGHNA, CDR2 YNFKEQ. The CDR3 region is CAGSPAGTASYEQYF. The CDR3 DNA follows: TGTGCCGGCAGCCCCGCAGGGACAGCAAGTTACGAGCAGTACTTC.

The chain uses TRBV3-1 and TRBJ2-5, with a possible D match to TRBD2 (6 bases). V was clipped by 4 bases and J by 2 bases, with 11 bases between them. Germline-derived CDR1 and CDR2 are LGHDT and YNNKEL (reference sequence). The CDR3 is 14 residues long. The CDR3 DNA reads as TGTGCCAGCAGCCGCCGGACTACACAAGAGACCCAGTACTTC. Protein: CASSRRTTQETQYF.

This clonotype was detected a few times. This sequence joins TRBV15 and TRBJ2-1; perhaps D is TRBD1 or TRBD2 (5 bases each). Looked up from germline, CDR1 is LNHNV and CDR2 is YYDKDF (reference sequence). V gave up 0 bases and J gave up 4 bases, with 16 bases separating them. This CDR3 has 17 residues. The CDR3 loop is CATSRDLNRQRYNEQFF. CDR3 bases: TGTGCCACCAGCAGAGATCTAAATCGACAGCGGTACAATGAGCAGTTCTTC.

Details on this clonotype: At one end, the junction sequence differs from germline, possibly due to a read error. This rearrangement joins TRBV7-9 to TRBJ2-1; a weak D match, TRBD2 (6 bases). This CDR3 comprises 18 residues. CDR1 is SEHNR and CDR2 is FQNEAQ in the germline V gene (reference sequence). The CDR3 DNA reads TGTGCCGGCAGCTTAGTAGTGATTACGGCGGGACCACTCAATGAGCAGTTCTTC. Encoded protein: CAGSLVVITAGPLNEQFF.

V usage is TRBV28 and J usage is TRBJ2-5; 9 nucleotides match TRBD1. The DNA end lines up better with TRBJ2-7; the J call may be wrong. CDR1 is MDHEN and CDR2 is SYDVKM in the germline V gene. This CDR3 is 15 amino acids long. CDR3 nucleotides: TGTGCCAGCAGTCCCGCCGGGACAGGGTTCAACGAGCAGTACTTC. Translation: CASSPAGTGFNEQYF.

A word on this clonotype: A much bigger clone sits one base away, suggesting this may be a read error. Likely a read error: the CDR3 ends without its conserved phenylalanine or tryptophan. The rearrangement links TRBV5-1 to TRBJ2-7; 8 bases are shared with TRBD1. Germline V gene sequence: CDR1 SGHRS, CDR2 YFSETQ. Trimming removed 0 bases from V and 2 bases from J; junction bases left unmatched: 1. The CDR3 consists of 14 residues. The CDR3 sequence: CASSLATGAYEQYC. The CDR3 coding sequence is TGCGCCAGCAGCTTGGCGACAGGGGCCTACGAGCAGTACTGC.

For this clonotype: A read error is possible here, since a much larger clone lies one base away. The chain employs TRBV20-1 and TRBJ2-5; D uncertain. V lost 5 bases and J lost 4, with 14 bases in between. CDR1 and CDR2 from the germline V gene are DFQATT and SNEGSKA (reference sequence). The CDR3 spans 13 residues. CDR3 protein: CSAGMYSRETQYF. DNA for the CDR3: TGCAGTGCTGGTATGTACTCGAGAGAGACCCAGTACTTC.

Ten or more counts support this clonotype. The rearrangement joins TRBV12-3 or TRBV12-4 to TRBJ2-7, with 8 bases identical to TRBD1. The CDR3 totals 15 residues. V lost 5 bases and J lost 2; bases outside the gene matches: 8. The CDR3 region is CASSPFQGAPYEQYF. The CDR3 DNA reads TGTGCCAGCAGTCCATTCCAGGGGGCCCCCTACGAGCAGTACTTC.

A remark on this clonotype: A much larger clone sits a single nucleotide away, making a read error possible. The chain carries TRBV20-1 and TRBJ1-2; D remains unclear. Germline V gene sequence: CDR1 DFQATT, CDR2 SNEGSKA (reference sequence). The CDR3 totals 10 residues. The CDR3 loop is CNARDEGYTF. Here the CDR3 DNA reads TGCAATGCTAGAGATGAGGGCTACACCTTC.

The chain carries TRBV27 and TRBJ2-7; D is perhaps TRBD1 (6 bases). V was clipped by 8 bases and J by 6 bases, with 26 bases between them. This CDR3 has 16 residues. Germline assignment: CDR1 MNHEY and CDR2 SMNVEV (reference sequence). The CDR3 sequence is CASHYPEAGQSSEQYF. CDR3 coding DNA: TGTGCCAGCCACTACCCTGAGGCAGGACAGTCGTCCGAGCAGTACTTC.